Below are 3 T cell receptor beta chains sequenced from a single sample in a study of a mutant IDH1 vaccine in newly diagnosed glioma. Specified time point: baseline, week 1 (first vaccination visit). Treatment: pre-vaccination baseline after standard-of-care therapy. Clones were read by immunoSEQ multiplex PCR, and TCRdb kept only the in-frame ones, dropping some. Of 92,000 or so clones in the sample, 82% were seen once. The material was PBMCs, obtained from a glioma patient treated with radiotherapy, temozolomide or both. The origin of the receptors is a middle-aged man with glioma. Some clones in this sample may be carry-over from other donors' samples.

The V gene is TRBV2, the J gene TRBJ1-4; D unclear. Trimming took 2 bases from V and 7 from J, leaving 2 bases between them. Per germline, CDR1 SNHLY and CDR2 FYNNEI. This CDR3 comprises 11 residues. The CDR3 DNA reads TGTGCCAGCAGTGAAATTGAAAAACTGTTTTTT. Its protein is CASSEIEKLFF.

The rearrangement uses TRBV6-5 and TRBJ1-2; D gene uncertain. This CDR3 comprises 15 residues. Between the trimmed V and J ends, which lost 0 bases and 1 base, there was a span of 9 bases. Germline CDR1 and CDR2: MNHEY and SVGAGI. The CDR3 DNA sequence: TGTGCCAGCAGTTACTCGGCAGGTGGTAACTATGGCTACACCTTC. Translated: CASSYSAGGNYGYTF.

This chain connects TRBV6-6 to TRBJ1-5, with unresolved D. The CDR3 totals 13 residues. The ends were cut back, 6 bases at V and 2 bases at J, with 8 bases in the middle. Germline V gene data show CDR1 as MNHNY and CDR2 as SVGAGI (reference sequence). The chain's CDR3 is CASRRLGNQPQHF. CDR3 sequence (DNA): TGTGCCAGCAGGAGGTTGGGCAATCAGCCCCAGCATTTT.